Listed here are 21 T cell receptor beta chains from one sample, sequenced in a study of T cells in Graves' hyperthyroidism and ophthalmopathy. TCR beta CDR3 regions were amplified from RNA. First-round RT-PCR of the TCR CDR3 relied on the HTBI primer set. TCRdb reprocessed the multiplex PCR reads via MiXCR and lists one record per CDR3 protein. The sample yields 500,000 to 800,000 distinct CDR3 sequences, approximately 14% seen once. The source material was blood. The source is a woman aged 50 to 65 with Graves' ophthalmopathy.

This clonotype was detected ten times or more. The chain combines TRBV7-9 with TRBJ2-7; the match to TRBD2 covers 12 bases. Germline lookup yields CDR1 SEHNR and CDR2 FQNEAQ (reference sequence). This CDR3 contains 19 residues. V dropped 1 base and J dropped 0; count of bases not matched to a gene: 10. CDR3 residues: CASSLDRRRTSGVSYEQYF. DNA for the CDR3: TGTGCCAGCAGCTTAGACCGTAGAAGGACTAGCGGGGTCTCCTACGAGCAGTACTTC. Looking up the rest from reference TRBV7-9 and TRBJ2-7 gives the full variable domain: DTGVSQNPRHKITKRGQNVTFRCDPISEHNRLYWYRQTLGQGPEFLTYFQNEAQLEKSRLLSDRFSAERPKGSFSTLEIQRTEQGDSAMYLCASSLDRRRTSGVSYEQYFGPGTRLTVT.

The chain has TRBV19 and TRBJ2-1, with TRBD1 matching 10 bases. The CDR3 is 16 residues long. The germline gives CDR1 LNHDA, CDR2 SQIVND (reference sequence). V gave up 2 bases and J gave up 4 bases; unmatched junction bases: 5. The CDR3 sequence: CASSILRTGGYNEQFF. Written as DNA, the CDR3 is TGTGCCAGTAGTATACTCCGGACAGGGGGTTACAATGAGCAGTTCTTC.

CDR3 residues: CSARAIRGTDTQYF. The CDR3 DNA is TGCAGTGCTAGAGCTATTCGCGGGACAGATACGCAGTATTTT. The chain joins TRBV20-1 to TRBJ2-3; D possibly corresponds to TRBD2 (5 bases). V gave up 1 base and J gave up 3 bases, with 11 bases separating them. The germline V gene has CDR1 DFQATT and CDR2 SNEGSKA (reference sequence). The CDR3 length is 14 residues.

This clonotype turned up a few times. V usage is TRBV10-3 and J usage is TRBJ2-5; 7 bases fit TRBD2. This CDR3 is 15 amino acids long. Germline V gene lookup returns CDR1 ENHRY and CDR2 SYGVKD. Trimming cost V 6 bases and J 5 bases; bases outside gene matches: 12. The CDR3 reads CAISPMGGLRETQYF. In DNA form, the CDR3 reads TGTGCCATCAGCCCTATGGGAGGGTTGAGGGAGACCCAGTACTTC.

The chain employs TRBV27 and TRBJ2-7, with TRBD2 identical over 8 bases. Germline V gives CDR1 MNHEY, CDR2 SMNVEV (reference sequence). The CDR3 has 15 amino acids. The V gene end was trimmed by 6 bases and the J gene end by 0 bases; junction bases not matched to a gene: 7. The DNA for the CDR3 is TGTGCCAGCAGCTTGACTAGCGTGGACTCCTACGAGCAGTACTTC. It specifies CASSLTSVDSYEQYF.

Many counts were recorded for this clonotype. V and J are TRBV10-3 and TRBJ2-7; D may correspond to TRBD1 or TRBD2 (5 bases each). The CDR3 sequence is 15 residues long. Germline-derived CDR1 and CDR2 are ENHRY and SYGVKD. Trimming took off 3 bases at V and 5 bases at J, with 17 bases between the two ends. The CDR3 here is CAISDPPKGTDEQYF. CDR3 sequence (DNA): TGTGCCATCAGTGACCCACCCAAGGGGACCGACGAGCAGTACTTC.

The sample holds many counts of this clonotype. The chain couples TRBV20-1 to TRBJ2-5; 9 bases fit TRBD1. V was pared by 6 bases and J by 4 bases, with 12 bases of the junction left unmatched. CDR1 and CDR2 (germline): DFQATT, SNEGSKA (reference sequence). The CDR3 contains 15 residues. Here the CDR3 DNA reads TGCAGTGCAACGGGACAGGGTCATTTAGGAGAGACCCAGTACTTC. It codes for CSATGQGHLGETQYF.

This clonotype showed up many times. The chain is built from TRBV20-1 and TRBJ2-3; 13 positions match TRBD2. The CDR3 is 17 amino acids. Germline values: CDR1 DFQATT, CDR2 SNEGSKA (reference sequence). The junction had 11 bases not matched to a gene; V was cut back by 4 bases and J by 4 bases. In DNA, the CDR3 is TGCAGTGCTATCACTAGCGGGAGGGCCGGTGTCCCAGATACGCAGTATTTT. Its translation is CSAITSGRAGVPDTQYF.

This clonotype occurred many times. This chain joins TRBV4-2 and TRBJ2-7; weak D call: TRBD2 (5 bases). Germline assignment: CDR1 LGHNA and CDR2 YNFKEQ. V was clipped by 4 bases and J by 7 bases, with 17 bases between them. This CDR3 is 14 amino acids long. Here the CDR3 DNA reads TGTGCCAGCAGCCCCTTGACTACCCGCCCGGAGCAGTACTTC. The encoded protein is CASSPLTTRPEQYF.

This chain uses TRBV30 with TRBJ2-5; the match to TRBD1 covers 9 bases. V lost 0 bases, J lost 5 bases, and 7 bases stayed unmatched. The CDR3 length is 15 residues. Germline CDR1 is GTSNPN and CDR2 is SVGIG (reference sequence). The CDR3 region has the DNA TGTGCCTGGAGTGTTTCCGGACAGGGGAGGGAGACCCAGTACTTC. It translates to CAWSVSGQGRETQYF.

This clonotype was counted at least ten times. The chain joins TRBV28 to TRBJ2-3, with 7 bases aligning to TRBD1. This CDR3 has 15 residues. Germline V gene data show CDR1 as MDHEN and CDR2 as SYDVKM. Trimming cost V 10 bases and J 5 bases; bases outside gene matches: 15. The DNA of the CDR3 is TGTGCCAACAGGACAAGGACAGGCGCAGGAGATACGCAGTATTTT. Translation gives CANRTRTGAGDTQYF.

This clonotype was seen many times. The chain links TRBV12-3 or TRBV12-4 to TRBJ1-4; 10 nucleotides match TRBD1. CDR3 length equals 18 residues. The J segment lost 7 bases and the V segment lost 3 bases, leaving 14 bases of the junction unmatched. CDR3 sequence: CASSFPPGQGIFSEKLFF. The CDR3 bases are TGTGCCAGCAGTTTTCCGCCGGGACAGGGGATCTTTTCTGAAAAACTGTTTTTT.

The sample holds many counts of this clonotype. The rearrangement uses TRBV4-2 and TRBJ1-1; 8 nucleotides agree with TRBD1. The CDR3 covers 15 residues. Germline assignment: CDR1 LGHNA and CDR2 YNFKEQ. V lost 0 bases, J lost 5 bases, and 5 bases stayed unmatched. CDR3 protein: CASSQEQGVRTEAFF. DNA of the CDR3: TGTGCCAGCAGCCAAGAACAGGGGGTTCGGACTGAAGCTTTCTTT.

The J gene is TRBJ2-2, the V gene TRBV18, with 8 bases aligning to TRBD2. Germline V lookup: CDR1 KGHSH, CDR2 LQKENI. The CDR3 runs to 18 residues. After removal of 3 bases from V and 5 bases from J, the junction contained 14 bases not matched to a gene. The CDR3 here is CASSPPGLAYLLTGELFF. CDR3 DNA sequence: TGTGCCAGCTCACCCCCTGGACTAGCCTATCTCCTTACCGGGGAGCTGTTTTTT. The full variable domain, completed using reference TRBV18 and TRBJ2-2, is NAGVMQNPRHLVRRRGQEARLRCSPMKGHSHVYWYRQLPEEGLKFMVYLQKENIIDESGMPKERFSAEFPKEGPSILRIQQVVRGDSAAYFCASSPPGLAYLLTGELFFGEGSRLTVL.

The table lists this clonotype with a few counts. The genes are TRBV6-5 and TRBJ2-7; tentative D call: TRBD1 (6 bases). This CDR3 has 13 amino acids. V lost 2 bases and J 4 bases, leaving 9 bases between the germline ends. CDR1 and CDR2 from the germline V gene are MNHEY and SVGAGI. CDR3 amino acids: CASSYLQGYEQYF. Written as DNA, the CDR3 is TGTGCCAGCAGTTACCTACAGGGTTACGAGCAGTACTTC.

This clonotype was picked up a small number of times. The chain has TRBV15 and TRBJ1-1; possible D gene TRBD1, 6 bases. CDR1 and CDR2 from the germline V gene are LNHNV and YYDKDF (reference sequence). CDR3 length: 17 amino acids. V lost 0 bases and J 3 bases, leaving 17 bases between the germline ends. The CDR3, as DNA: TGTGCCACCAGCAGAGAGGGGAGAATACAGGGAGACACTGAAGCTTTCTTT. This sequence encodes CATSREGRIQGDTEAFF.

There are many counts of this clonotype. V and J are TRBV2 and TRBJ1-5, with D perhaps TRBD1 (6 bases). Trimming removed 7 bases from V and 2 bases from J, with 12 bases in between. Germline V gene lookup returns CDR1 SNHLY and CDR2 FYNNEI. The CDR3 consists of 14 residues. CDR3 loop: CASTWTARNQPQHF. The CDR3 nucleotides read TGTGCCAGCACTTGGACAGCGCGCAATCAGCCCCAGCATTTT.

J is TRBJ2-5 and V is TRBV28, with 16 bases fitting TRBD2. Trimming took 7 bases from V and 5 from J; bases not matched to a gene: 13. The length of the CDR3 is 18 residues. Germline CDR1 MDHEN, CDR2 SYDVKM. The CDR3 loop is CASTTPGLAGGPRETQYF. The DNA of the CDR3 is TGTGCCAGCACAACCCCGGGACTAGCGGGAGGGCCGAGGGAGACCCAGTACTTC.

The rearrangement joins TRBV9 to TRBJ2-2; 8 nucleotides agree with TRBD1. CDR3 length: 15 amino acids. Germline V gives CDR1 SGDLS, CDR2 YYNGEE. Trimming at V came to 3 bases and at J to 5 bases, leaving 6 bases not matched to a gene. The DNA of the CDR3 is TGTGCCAGCAGCGCCCGACAGGGGCGGACCGGGGAGCTGTTTTTT. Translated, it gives CASSARQGRTGELFF.

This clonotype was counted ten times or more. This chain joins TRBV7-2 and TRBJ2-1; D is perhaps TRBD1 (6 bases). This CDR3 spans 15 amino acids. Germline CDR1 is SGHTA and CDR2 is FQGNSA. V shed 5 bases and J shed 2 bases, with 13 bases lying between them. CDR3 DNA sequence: TGTGCCAGCAGCCCCAGACAGGACCCCTACAATGAGCAGTTCTTC. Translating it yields CASSPRQDPYNEQFF.

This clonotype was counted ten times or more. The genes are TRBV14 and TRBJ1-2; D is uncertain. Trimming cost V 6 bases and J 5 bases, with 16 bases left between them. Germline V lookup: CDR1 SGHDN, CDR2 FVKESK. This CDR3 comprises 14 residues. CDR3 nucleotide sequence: TGTGCCAGCAGGGCGCGGGGAGCTGGATATGGCTACACCTTC. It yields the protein CASRARGAGYGYTF.